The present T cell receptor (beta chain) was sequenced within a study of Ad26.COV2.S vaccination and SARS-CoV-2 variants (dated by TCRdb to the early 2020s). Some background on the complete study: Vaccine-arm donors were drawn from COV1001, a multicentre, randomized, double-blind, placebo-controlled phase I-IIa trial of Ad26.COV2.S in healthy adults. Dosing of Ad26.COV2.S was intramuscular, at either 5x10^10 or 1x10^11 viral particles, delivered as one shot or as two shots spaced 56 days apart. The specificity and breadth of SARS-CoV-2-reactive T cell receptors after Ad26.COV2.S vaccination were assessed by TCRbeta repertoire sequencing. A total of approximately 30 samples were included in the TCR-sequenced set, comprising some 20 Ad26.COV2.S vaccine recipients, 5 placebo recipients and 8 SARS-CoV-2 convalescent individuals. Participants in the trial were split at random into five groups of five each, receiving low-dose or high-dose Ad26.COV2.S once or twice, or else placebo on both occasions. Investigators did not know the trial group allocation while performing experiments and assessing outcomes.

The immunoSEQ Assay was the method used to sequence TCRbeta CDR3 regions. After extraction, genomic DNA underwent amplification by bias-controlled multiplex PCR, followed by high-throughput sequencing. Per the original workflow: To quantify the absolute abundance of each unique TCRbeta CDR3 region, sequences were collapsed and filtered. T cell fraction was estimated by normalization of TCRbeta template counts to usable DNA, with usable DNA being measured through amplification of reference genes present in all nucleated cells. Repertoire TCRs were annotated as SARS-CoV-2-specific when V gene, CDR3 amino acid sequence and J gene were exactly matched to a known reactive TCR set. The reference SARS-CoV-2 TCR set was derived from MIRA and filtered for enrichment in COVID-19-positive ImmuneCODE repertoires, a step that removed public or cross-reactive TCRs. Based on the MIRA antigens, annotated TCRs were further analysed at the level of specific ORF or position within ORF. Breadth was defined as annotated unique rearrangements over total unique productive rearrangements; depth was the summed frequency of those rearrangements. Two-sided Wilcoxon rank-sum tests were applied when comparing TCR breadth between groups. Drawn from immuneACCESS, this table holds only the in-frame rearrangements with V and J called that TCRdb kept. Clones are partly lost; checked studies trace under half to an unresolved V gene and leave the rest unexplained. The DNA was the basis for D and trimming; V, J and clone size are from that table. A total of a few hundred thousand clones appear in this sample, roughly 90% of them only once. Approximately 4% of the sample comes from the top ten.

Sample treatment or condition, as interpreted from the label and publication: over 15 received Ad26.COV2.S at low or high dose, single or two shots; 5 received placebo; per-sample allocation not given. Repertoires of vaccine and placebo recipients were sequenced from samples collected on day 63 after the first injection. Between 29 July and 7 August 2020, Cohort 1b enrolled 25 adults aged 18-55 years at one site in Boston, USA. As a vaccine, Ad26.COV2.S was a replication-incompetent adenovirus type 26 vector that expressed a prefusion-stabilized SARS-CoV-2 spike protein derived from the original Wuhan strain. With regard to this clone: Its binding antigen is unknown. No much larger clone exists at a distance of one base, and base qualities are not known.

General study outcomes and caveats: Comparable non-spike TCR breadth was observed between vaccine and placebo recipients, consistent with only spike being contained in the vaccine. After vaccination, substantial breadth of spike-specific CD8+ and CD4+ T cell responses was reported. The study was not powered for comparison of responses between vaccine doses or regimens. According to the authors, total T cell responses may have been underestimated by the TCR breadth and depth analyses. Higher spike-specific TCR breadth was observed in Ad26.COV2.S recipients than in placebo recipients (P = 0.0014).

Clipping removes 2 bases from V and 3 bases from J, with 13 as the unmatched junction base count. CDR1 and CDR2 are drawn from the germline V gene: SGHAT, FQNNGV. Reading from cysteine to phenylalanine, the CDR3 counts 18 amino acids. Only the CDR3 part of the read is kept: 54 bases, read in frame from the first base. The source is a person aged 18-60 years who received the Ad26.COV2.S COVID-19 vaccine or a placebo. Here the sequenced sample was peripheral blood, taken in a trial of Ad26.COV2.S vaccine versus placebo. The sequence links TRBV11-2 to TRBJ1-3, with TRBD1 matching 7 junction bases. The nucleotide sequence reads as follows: TGTGCCAGCAGCTTACGGGGGGCAGGGACAGACGTTGGAAACACCATATATTTT. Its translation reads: CASSLRGAGTDVGNTIYF.